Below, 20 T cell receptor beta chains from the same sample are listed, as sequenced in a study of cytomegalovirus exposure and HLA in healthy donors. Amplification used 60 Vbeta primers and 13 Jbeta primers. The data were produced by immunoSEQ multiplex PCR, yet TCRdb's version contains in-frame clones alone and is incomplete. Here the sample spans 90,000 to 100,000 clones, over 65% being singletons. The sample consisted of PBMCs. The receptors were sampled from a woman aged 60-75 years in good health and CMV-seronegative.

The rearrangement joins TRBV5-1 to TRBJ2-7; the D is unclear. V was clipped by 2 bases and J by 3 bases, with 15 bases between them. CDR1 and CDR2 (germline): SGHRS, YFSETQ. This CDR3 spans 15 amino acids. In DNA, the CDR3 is TGCGCCAGCAGCTTTTTACCCTCTGCCTACTACGAGCAGTACTTC. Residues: CASSFLPSAYYEQYF.

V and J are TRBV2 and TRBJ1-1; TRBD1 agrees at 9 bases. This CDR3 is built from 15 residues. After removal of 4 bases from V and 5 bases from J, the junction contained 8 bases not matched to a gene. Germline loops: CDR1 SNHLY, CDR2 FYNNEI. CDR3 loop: CASSGQGVPLTEAFF. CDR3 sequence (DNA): TGTGCCAGCAGTGGACAGGGGGTGCCCTTGACTGAAGCTTTCTTT.

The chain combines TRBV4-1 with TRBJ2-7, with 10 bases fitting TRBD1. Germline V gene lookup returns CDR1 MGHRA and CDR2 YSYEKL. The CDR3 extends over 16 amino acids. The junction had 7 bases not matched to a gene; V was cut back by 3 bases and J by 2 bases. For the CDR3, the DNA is TGCGCCAGCAGCCACCTAGGGACAGGGGCACCCTACGAGCAGTACTTC. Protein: CASSHLGTGAPYEQYF.

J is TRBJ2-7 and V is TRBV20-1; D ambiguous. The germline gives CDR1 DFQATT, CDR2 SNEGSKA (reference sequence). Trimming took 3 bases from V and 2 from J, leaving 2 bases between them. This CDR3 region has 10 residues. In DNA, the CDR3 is TGCAGTGCTAGCGCCTACGAGCAGTACTTC. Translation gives CSASAYEQYF.

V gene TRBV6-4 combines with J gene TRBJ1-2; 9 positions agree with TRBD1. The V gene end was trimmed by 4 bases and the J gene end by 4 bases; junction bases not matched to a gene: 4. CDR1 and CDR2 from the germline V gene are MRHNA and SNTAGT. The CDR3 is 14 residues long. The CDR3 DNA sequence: TGTGCCAGCAGTGCCGGGACAGGGAGCTATGGCTACACCTTC. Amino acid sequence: CASSAGTGSYGYTF.

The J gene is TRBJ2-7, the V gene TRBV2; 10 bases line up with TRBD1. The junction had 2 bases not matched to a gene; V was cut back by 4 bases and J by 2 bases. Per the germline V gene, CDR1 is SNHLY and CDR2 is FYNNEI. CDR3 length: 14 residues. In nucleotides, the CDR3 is TGTGCCAGCAGTGGACAGGGGGCCACCTACGAGCAGTACTTC. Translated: CASSGQGATYEQYF.

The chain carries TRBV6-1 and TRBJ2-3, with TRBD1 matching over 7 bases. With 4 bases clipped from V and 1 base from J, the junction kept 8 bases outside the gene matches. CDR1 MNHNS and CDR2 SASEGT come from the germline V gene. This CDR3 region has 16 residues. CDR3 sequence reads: CASSAGKGAGTDTQYF. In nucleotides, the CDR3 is TGTGCCAGCAGTGCTGGGAAGGGGGCCGGCACAGATACGCAGTATTTT.

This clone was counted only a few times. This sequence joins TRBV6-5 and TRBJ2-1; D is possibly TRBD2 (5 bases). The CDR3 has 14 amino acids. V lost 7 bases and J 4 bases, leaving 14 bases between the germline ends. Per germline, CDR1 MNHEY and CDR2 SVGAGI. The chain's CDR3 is CASNSAGGYNEQFF. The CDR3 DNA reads TGTGCCAGCAATTCCGCGGGCGGATACAATGAGCAGTTCTTC.

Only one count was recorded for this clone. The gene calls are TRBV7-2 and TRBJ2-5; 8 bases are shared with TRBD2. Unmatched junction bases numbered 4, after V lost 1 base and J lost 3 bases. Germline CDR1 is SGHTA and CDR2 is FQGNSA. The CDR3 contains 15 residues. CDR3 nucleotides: TGTGCCAGCAGCTTAGGGGCGGGGGGTAAAGAGACCCAGTACTTC. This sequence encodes CASSLGAGGKETQYF.

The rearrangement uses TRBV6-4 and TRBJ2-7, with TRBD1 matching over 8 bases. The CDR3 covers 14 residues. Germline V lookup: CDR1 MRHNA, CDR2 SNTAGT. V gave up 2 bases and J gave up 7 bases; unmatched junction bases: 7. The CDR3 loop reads CASSDLRQGWEQYF. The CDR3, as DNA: TGTGCCAGCAGTGACCTCAGACAGGGGTGGGAGCAGTACTTC.

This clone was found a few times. CDR3 loop: CSVHLGTGEAGYTF. The CDR3 DNA is TGCAGCGTTCATCTAGGGACAGGGGAGGCTGGCTACACCTTC. The chain combines TRBV29-1 with TRBJ1-2; 10 bases agree with TRBD1. Germline V gene lookup returns CDR1 SQVTM and CDR2 ANQGSEA. There are 14 residues in the CDR3. J gave up 7 bases and V 5 bases, and 10 bases lay outside the gene matches.

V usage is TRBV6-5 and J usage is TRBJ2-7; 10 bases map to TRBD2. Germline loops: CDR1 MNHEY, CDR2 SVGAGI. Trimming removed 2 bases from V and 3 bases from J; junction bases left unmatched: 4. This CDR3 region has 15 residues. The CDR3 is CASSYRSGGGYEQYF. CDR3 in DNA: TGTGCCAGCAGTTACAGAAGCGGGGGGGGCTACGAGCAGTACTTC.

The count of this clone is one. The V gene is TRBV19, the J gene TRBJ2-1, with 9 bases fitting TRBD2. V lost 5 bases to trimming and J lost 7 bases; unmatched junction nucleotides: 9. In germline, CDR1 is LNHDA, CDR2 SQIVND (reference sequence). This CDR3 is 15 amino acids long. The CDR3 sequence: CASSPSLTSGNEQFF. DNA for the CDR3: TGTGCCAGTAGTCCGTCATTGACTAGCGGTAATGAGCAGTTCTTC.

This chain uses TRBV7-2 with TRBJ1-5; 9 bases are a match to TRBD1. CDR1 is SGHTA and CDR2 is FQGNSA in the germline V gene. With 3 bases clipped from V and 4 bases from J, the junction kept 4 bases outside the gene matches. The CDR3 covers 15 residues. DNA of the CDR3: TGTGCCAGCAGCTTGCGGACAGGGGAAAATCAGCCCCAGCATTTT. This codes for CASSLRTGENQPQHF. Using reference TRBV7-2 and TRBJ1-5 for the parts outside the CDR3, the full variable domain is GAGVSQSPSNKVTEKGKDVELRCDPISGHTALYWYRQSLGQGLEFLIYFQGNSAPDKSGLPSDRFSAERTGGSVSTLTIQRTQQEDSAVYLCASSLRTGENQPQHFGDGTRLSIL.

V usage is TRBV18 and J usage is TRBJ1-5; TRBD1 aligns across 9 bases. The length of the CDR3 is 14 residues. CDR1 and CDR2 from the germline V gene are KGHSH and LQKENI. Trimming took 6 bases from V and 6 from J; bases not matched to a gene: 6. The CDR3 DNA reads TGTGCCAGCTCGGGACAGGGCGAGGGTCAGCCCCAGCATTTT. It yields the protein CASSGQGEGQPQHF.

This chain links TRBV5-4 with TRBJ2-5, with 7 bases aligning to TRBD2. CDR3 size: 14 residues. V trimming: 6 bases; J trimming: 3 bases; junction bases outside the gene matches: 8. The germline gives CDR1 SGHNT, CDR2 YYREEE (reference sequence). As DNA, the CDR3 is TGTGCCAGCAACGTGGGACGGGGGGAAGAGACCCAGTACTTC. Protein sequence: CASNVGRGEETQYF.

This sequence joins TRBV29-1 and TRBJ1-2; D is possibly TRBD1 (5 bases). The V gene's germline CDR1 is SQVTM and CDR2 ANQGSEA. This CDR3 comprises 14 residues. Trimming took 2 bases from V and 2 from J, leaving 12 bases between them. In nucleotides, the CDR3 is TGCAGCGTTGAATTCCCCGACAGAAACTATGGCTACACCTTC. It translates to CSVEFPDRNYGYTF. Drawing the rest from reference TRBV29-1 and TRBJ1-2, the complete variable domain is SAVISQKPSRDICQRGTSLTIQCQVDSQVTMMFWYRQQPGQSLTLIATANQGSEATYESGFVIDKFPISRPNLTFSTLTVSNMSPEDSSIYLCSVEFPDRNYGYTFGSGTRLTVV.

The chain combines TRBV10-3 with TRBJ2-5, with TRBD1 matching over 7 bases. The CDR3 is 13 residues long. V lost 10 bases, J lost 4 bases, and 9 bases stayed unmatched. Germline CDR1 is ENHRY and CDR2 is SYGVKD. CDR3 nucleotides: TGTGCCACCGAGAGGACAGGTGGAGAGACCCAGTACTTC. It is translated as CATERTGGETQYF.

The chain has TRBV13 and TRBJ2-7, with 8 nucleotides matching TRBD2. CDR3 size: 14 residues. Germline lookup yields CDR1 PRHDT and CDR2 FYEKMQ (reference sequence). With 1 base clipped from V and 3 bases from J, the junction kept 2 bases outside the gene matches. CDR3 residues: CASSLVSGNYEQYF. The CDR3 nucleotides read TGTGCCAGCAGCTTAGTTAGCGGGAACTACGAGCAGTACTTC.

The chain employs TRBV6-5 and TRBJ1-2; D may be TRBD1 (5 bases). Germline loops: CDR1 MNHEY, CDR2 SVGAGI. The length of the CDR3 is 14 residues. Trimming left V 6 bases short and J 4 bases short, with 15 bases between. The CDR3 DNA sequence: TGTGCCAGCAGCCTTCAGGGTCACGCCTATGGCTACACCTTC. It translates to CASSLQGHAYGYTF.